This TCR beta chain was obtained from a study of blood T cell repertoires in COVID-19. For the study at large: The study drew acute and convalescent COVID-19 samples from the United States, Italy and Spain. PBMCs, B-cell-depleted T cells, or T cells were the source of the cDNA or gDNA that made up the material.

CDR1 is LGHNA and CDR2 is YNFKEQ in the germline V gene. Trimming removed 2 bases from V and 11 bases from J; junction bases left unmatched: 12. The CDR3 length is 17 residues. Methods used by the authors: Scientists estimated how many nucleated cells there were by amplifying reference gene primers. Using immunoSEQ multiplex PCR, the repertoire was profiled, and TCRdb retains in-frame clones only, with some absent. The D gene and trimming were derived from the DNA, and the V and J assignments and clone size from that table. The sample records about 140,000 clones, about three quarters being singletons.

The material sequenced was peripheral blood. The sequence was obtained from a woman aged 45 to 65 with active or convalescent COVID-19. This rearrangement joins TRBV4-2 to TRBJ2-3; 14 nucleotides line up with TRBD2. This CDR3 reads CASSQLDWTSGGPEQYF. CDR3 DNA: TGTGCCAGCAGCCAACTCGATTGGACTAGCGGGGGGCCTGAGCAGTATTTT.